This T cell receptor beta chain was recovered during a study of immune evolution from preneoplasia to lung adenocarcinoma. Study outcomes and limitations: Later-stage lesions seemingly showed higher T cell density and diversity than normal lung.

V lost 0 bases and J lost 2, with 11 bases in between. Per the germline V gene, CDR1 is GTSNPN and CDR2 is SVGIG (reference sequence). The CDR3 runs to 14 residues. TCRdb's copy holds only in-frame clones and misses some; the assay was immunoSEQ multiplex PCR. The sample consists of about 5,000 clones, around four fifths of them appearing once. About this clone itself: As yet, its antigen is unknown.

The receptor comes from a person aged 65 to 85 with lung adenocarcinoma. The rearrangement links TRBV30 to TRBJ2-7; D possibly corresponds to TRBD2 (5 bases). The material sequenced was FFPE adjacent normal lung tissue. The CDR3 loop reads CAWSVAGLPYEQYF. In nucleotides, the CDR3 is TGTGCCTGGAGTGTTGCGGGCCTCCCCTACGAGCAGTACTTC.